This passage covers 9 T cell receptor beta chains from one sample sequenced in a study of CD8 T cells in Susac syndrome. Random hexamers were used to reverse transcribe the RNA input (roughly 0.5 to 1 ug). TCRdb processed the immunoSEQ multiplex PCR reads anew with MiXCR; each CDR3 protein has one entry. Of 150,000 to 200,000 distinct CDR3 sequences listed, 94% are singletons. Sequenced sample: CD4+ T cells from PBMCs. The receptors come from a human donor with multiple sclerosis.

The chain carries TRBV9 and TRBJ1-4; maybe TRBD1 (6 bases). The V gene lost 3 bases and the J gene lost 0 bases, with 9 bases spanning the gap. This CDR3 has 15 residues. CDR1 is SGDLS, CDR2 YYNGEE, per germline. The CDR3 loop is CASSGPGATNEKLFF. DNA of the CDR3: TGTGCCAGCAGCGGACCAGGGGCAACTAATGAAAAACTGTTTTTT.

This chain links TRBV19 with TRBJ2-5; possibly TRBD2 for D (8 bases). Germline values: CDR1 LNHDA, CDR2 SQIVND (reference sequence). The CDR3 is 13 residues long. V shed 9 bases and J shed 2 bases, with 13 bases lying between them. CDR3 protein: CASGRGQQETQYF. The CDR3 DNA reads as TGTGCCAGCGGGAGGGGACAGCAAGAGACCCAGTACTTC. Looking up the rest from reference TRBV19 and TRBJ2-5 gives the full variable domain: DGGITQSPKYLFRKEGQNVTLSCEQNLNHDAMYWYRQDPGQGLRLIYYSQIVNDFQKGDIAEGYSVSREKKESFPLTVTSAQKNPTAFYLCASGRGQQETQYFGPGTRLLVL.

J is TRBJ1-5 and V is TRBV11-1; tentative D call: TRBD1 (5 bases). This CDR3 spans 13 amino acids. Germline V gene sequence: CDR1 SGHAT, CDR2 FQDESV (reference sequence). V gave up 5 bases and J gave up 5 bases, with 10 bases separating them. The chain's CDR3 is CASSPDRYQPQHF. The CDR3 DNA reads TGTGCCAGCAGCCCAGACAGATATCAGCCCCAGCATTTT.

V gene TRBV29-1 combines with J gene TRBJ2-3; D not resolved. Germline loops: CDR1 SQVTM, CDR2 ANQGSEA. The germline V and J ends were trimmed by 5 bases and 6 bases, with 9 bases remaining between them. The CDR3 has 11 amino acids. This CDR3 is CSVRHGDTQYF. Written as DNA, the CDR3 is TGCAGCGTTAGACACGGGGATACGCAGTATTTT.

This rearrangement joins TRBV7-9 to TRBJ2-1, with a possible D match to TRBD1 (5 bases). CDR3 length: 13 residues. Germline assignment: CDR1 SEHNR and CDR2 FQNEAQ (reference sequence). The V gene lost 5 bases and the J gene lost 9 bases, with 14 bases spanning the gap. The DNA for the CDR3 is TGTGCCAGCAGCCTGAGGCAGCAGGGTGAGCAGTTCTTC. This encodes CASSLRQQGEQFF.

The V call is TRBV2, the J call TRBJ2-5, with D perhaps matching TRBD2 (5 bases). V lost 6 bases, J lost 5 bases, and 13 bases lay in between. Germline assignment: CDR1 SNHLY and CDR2 FYNNEI. The CDR3 contains 13 residues. CDR3 in amino acids: CASRQTSFETQYF. The CDR3 DNA reads TGTGCCAGCAGGCAAACTAGTTTCGAGACCCAGTACTTC.

Here the CDR3 DNA reads TGTGCCAGCTCATACAGGGGTCCGTTTGATGAGCAGTTCTTC. Its translation: CASSYRGPFDEQFF. The chain joins TRBV18 to TRBJ2-1; 7 bases fit TRBD1. With 5 bases clipped from V and 8 bases from J, the junction kept 9 bases outside the gene matches. The CDR3 is 14 amino acids. CDR1 is KGHSH, CDR2 LQKENI, per germline.

This sequence joins TRBV4-2 and TRBJ1-3; D call uncertain. The CDR3 extends over 15 amino acids. Germline assignment: CDR1 LGHNA and CDR2 YNFKEQ. The ends were cut back, 0 bases at V and 10 bases at J, with 16 bases in the middle. Written as DNA, the CDR3 is TGTGCCAGCAGCCAAGATCAGAGCAGTTTAAGAACCATATATTTT. The encoded protein is CASSQDQSSLRTIYF.

The chain carries TRBV14 and TRBJ2-1; D is unclear. With 1 base removed from V and 7 bases from J, the gap between germline ends came to 2 bases. There are 11 residues in the CDR3. The germline V gene encodes CDR1 SGHDN and CDR2 FVKESK. The CDR3 sequence is CASSQANEQFF. The CDR3 DNA follows: TGTGCCAGCAGCCAAGCTAATGAGCAGTTCTTC. The variable domain in full, with the rest retrieved from reference TRBV14 and TRBJ2-1, is EAGVTQFPSHSVIEKGQTVTLRCDPISGHDNLYWYRRVMGKEIKFLLHFVKESKQDESGMPNNRFLAERTGGTYSTLKVQPAELEDSGVYFCASSQANEQFFGPGTRLTVL.